This T cell receptor beta chain stems from a study of immune characterization of retroperitoneal liposarcoma. Germline assignment: CDR1 MGHDK and CDR2 SYGVNS. V shed 6 bases and J shed 13 bases, with 25 bases lying between them. The CDR3 is 15 amino acids. TCRdb processed the PCR reads anew with MiXCR; each CDR3 protein has one entry. Of about 10,000 distinct CDR3 sequences listed, roughly 29% are singletons. Sequencing was performed on tumor tissue. The chain couples TRBV25-1 to TRBJ2-1; D tentatively fits TRBD1 or TRBD2 (5 bases each). The sequence was obtained from a female donor with retroperitoneal liposarcoma. The CDR3 DNA is TGTGCCAGCAGCGTAAAAGGGGCAGTGGGAGAGACCCAGTTCTTC. Protein product: CASSVKGAVGETQFF.